The clone carrying this T cell receptor (delta chain) has only a few counts. What it binds is unknown. The source of the sample is a study of Vδ1+ human thymocytes. Study conclusions and caveats: Thymic TRG and TRD repertoires appeared highly polyclonal. The authors advised highly purified populations and single-cell validation. Approximately 20% of thymic delta-chain sequences were Vdelta2, with few Vdelta3, unlike blood Vdelta1+ controls.

Thymocytes were sorted as CD3+ TCRVdelta1+ TCRVdelta2- after alphabeta T cell depletion. Trimming pared 0 bases from V and 1 base from J, leaving 15 bases between. This CDR3 comprises 17 residues. Germline V gives CDR1 TSWWSYY, CDR2 QGS. The template was reverse-transcribed extracted RNA. The CDR3 regions were amplified by multiplex PCR from V-gene primers to a constant-region primer. TCRdb re-processed the multiplex PCR reads using CATT. The profile covers more than 50,000 delta-chain clones, with roughly 16% appearing a single time and approximately 0.4% taken by the ten largest. The sequence derives from a girl less than two years old who had congenital heart surgery. The sequencing input was Vdelta1+ gamma-delta thymocytes from the thymus. Specified subset: FACS-sorted CD3+ TCRalphabeta- TCRVdelta1+ TCRVdelta2- thymocytes. The chain combines TRDV1 with TRDJ1, with D hard to call. The CDR3 region is CALGELWSTERTDKLIF. In DNA, the CDR3 is TGTGCTCTTGGGGAACTTTGGTCGACCGAGCGCACCGATAAACTCATCTTT.